This T cell receptor (beta chain) was obtained from a study of T cell repertoires in cytomegalovirus infection. Study-wide points: The study found HLA-C-restricted CMV-specific TCR beta clonotypes dominating the ex vivo response.

Comment on this clonotype: As yet, its antigen is unknown.

Germline V gene data show CDR1 as MGHRA and CDR2 as YSYEKL. Trimming shortened V by 1 base and J by 7 bases, and 10 bases separated the two germline ends. The CDR3 runs to 13 residues. TCRdb used MiXCR to reprocess the reads, holding one entry per CDR3 protein. The sample carries about 360,000 distinct CDR3 sequences, approximately 35% recorded once. The chain couples TRBV4-1 to TRBJ1-2; D possibly corresponds to TRBD1 (5 bases). The sequenced sample was cultured PBMCs, obtained from culture after CMV antigen stimulation. This receptor was obtained from a human donor in good health (CMV status not recorded). Some clones in this sample may be carry-over from other donors' samples. DNA of the CDR3: TGCGCCAGCAGCCAAGTCAGCAGGGCTGGCTACACCTTC. This translates into CASSQVSRAGYTF.